This is a list of T cell receptor beta chains from one sample in a study of CD8 T cells in Susac syndrome. TCRdb reprocessed the immunoSEQ multiplex PCR reads with MiXCR, giving one entry per CDR3 protein. Among tens of thousands of distinct CDR3 sequences, about 96% were seen once, and the ten largest hold roughly 0.62%. Sequenced: CD8+ T cells from PBMCs. The receptors stem from a human donor with Susac syndrome. Each CDR3 is given with its conserved first and last residue. A D gene is named only where the DNA matches it firmly. Clone size is stated in some rows and not others, as once, few, many or a class when expanded.

d_call clone_size j_call v_call cdr3_aa cdr3_nt
NA NA TRBJ2-3 TRBV14 CASSHANTQYF TGTGCCAGCAGCCATGCGAATACGCAGTATTTT
NA once TRBJ1-4 TRBV20-1 CSASSSASNEKLFF TGCAGTGCTAGCTCAAGTGCCTCGAATGAAAAACTGTTTTTT
NA NA TRBJ1-3 TRBV12-3/TRBV12-4 CASSSGVGNTIYF TGTGCCAGCAGTTCAGGGGTGGGAAACACCATATATTTT
TRBD1 NA TRBJ2-3 TRBV7-9 CASSVRDRSTDTQYF TGTGCCAGCAGCGTCCGGGACAGGAGCACAGATACGCAGTATTTT
NA NA TRBJ1-1 TRBV9 CASSVGWNTEAFF TGTGCCAGCAGCGTAGGGTGGAACACTGAAGCTTTCTTT
TRBD1 once TRBJ1-5 TRBV18 CASSPYTGDSNQPQHF TGTGCCAGCTCACCCTACACAGGGGACAGCAATCAGCCCCAGCATTTT
NA NA TRBJ2-2 TRBV30 CAWKTQNTGELFF TGTGCCTGGAAAACTCAGAACACCGGGGAGCTGTTTTTT
NA NA TRBJ1-6 TRBV28 CASSSSRWSYNSPLHF TGTGCCAGCAGTTCTTCCCGATGGTCCTATAATTCACCCCTCCACTTT
NA NA TRBJ2-7 TRBV2 CASSLQGGPSYEQYF TGTGCCAGCAGTTTACAGGGAGGCCCCTCCTACGAGCAGTACTTC
NA NA TRBJ1-5 TRBV15 CATSRGASEPQHF TGTGCCACCAGCAGAGGGGCAAGTGAGCCCCAGCATTTT
TRBD2 NA TRBJ2-7 TRBV18 CASSPGGGPYEQYF TGTGCCAGCTCACCAGGCGGGGGGCCGTACGAGCAGTACTTC
TRBD2 NA TRBJ2-1 TRBV30 CGGGVARFNEQFF TGTGGGGGAGGGGTAGCGAGATTCAATGAGCAGTTCTTC
NA NA TRBJ1-1 TRBV27 CASRLQGRTEAFF TGTGCCAGCAGGTTACAGGGACGGACTGAAGCTTTCTTT
TRBD1 NA TRBJ2-2 TRBV19 CASTSSTGSWTGELFF TGTGCCAGTACCTCCTCGACAGGGAGTTGGACCGGGGAGCTGTTTTTT
NA NA TRBJ2-1 TRBV29-1 CSVESGHEQFF TGCAGCGTTGAGAGTGGGCATGAGCAGTTCTTC
TRBD2 NA TRBJ2-1 TRBV11-2 CASSLDRGGAPGEQFF TGTGCCAGCAGCTTAGATCGCGGGGGGGCACCTGGAGAGCAGTTCTTC
TRBD1 NA TRBJ2-3 TRBV20-1 CSAYTGVITDTQYF TGCAGTGCTTACACAGGGGTCATAACAGATACGCAGTATTTT
NA few TRBJ1-2 TRBV11-2 CASSLDSRRFYGYTF TGTGCCAGCAGCTTAGATTCAAGGAGGTTCTATGGCTACACCTTC
NA NA TRBJ1-1 TRBV9 CASSPSPLNTEAFF TGTGCCAGCAGCCCCTCACCCCTGAACACTGAAGCTTTCTTT
NA NA TRBJ2-7 TRBV7-2 CASSRSPYEQYF TGTGCCAGCAGCCGCTCACCCTACGAGCAGTACTTC
NA NA TRBJ2-3 TRBV7-8 CASSLVAPIGAQGTQYF TGTGCCAGCAGCTTAGTAGCACCGATAGGAGCGCAGGGTACGCAGTATTTT
NA NA TRBJ2-5 TRBV29-1 CSVRAGQETQYF TGCAGCGTTCGTGCGGGACAAGAGACCCAGTACTTC
NA NA TRBJ2-1 TRBV6-2/TRBV6-3 CASSPRGDPYNEQFF TGTGCCAGCAGCCCCCGAGGGGACCCCTACAATGAGCAGTTCTTC
NA NA TRBJ2-1 TRBV24-1 CATSGRDSGRDEQFF TGTGCCACCAGCGGGCGGGACAGCGGTAGGGATGAGCAGTTCTTC
NA NA TRBJ1-5 TRBV6-2/TRBV6-3 CASSRTDSNQPQHF TGTGCCAGCAGCCGGACGGATAGCAATCAGCCCCAGCATTTT
NA NA TRBJ2-1 TRBV6-2/TRBV6-3 CASSYSTPGVTYNEQFF TGTGCCAGCAGTTACTCGACTCCCGGGGTAACTTACAATGAGCAGTTCTTC
NA NA TRBJ2-1 TRBV5-1 CASSLLGNEQFF TGCGCCAGCAGCCTGTTAGGTAATGAGCAGTTCTTC
TRBD1 NA TRBJ2-1 TRBV27 CASSSGQGAPGNEQFF TGTGCCAGCAGTTCAGGACAGGGGGCGCCGGGCAATGAGCAGTTCTTC
NA NA TRBJ2-3 TRBV10-3 CAISDEDSSTDTQYF TGTGCCATCAGTGACGAGGACAGCAGCACAGATACGCAGTATTTT
TRBD1 NA TRBJ2-7 TRBV28 CASGRDRGSYEQYF TGTGCCAGCGGCCGGGACAGGGGGTCCTACGAGCAGTACTTC
NA NA TRBJ2-1 TRBV29-1 CSVEFGGPDEQFF TGCAGCGTTGAGTTCGGGGGGCCGGATGAGCAGTTCTTC
NA NA TRBJ1-5 TRBV30 CAWSVPPYQPQHF TGTGCCTGGAGTGTCCCCCCTTATCAGCCCCAGCATTTT
TRBD1 NA TRBJ1-1 TRBV24-1 CATTGGGNTEAFF TGTGCCACTACAGGGGGAGGTAACACTGAAGCTTTCTTT
TRBD1 NA TRBJ1-2 TRBV18 CASSPEGQGSGYTF TGTGCCAGCTCCCCGGAAGGACAGGGGAGTGGCTACACCTTC
TRBD1 once TRBJ2-5 TRBV27 CASSLWGLRDRGQETQYF TGTGCCAGCAGTCTCTGGGGGCTCCGGGACAGGGGCCAAGAGACCCAGTACTTC
NA few TRBJ2-2 TRBV25-1 CASSLGTNTGELFF TGTGCCAGCAGCCTGGGGACGAACACCGGGGAGCTGTTTTTT
NA NA TRBJ2-7 TRBV28 CASNRPGTSNEQYF TGTGCCAGCAACCGACCCGGGACTTCAAACGAGCAGTACTTC
NA NA TRBJ2-7 TRBV27 CASSLSVGGGATSEQYF TGTGCCAGCAGTTTATCAGTTGGGGGTGGTGCGACTAGCGAGCAGTACTTC
NA NA TRBJ1-2 TRBV7-3 CASSLRRVDYGYTF TGTGCCAGCAGCTTAAGGCGCGTCGACTATGGCTACACCTTC
NA NA TRBJ1-5 TRBV15 CATSRDGQSNQPQHF TGTGCCACCAGCAGAGATGGGCAGAGCAATCAGCCCCAGCATTTT
TRBD1 NA TRBJ2-7 TRBV20-1 CSARVQGTYEQYF TGCAGTGCTAGAGTACAGGGGACCTACGAGCAGTACTTC
NA NA TRBJ1-1 TRBV12-3/TRBV12-4 CASSSWLAAAFF TGTGCCAGCAGTTCATGGTTGGCGGCAGCTTTCTTT